These T cell receptor beta chains were read from a single sample in a study of blood T cell repertoires in COVID-19. Libraries were prepared by immunoSEQ multiplex PCR; TCRdb keeps only in-frame clonotypes and omits some of them. In the table there are about 110,000 clones, over 65% of which are singletons. The sample taken for sequencing was peripheral blood. The receptors originated from a woman aged 40 to 49 with acute or convalescent COVID-19. Both conserved end residues are part of each CDR3. A D gene is named only where the DNA matches it firmly. Expanded clones are given a class, and other clones once, few, many or no size at all.

v_gene	d_gene	abundance	j_gene	CDR3nt	CDR3aa
TRBV12-5	NA	NA	TRBJ2-3	TGTGCTAGTGCCCTCACAGATACGCAGTATTTT	CASALTDTQYF
TRBV2	NA	NA	TRBJ2-3	TGTGCCAGCAGGGAGGACTACCGCACAGATACGCAGTATTTT	CASREDYRTDTQYF
TRBV5-1	NA	NA	TRBJ2-5	TGCGCCAGCAGCTCGAGGACTGGGGAGACCCAGTACTTC	CASSSRTGETQYF
TRBV5-5	NA	NA	TRBJ2-7	TGTGCCAGCAGCTTTAATGCCGGGGAGCAGTACTTC	CASSFNAGEQYF
TRBV25-1	NA	NA	TRBJ1-3	TGTGCCAGCAGTACGAGCTCTGGAAACACCATATATTTT	CASSTSSGNTIYF
TRBV5-1	NA	NA	TRBJ2-3	TGCGCCAGCAGCTTGGTAGGTGACAGAACCACAGATACGCAGTATTTT	CASSLVGDRTTDTQYF
TRBV27	NA	NA	TRBJ1-2	TGTGCCAGCAGTTTAGCGGGGGCGGTAGGCTACACCTTC	CASSLAGAVGYTF
TRBV6-2/TRBV6-3	NA	NA	TRBJ2-7	TGTGCCAGCGGCCCATTGAGGACCGGGATCTACGAGCAGTACTTC	CASGPLRTGIYEQYF
TRBV30	NA	NA	TRBJ2-3	TGTGCCTGGCTGACAGATACTAGCACAGATACGCAGTATTTT	CAWLTDTSTDTQYF
TRBV7-3	NA	few	TRBJ1-1	TGTGCCAGCAGCTTATTACAAAACACTGAAGCTTTCTTT	CASSLLQNTEAFF
TRBV5-6	TRBD1	NA	TRBJ1-2	TGTGCCAGCAGCCCGGGACAGCGATTACCTTATGGCTACACCTTC	CASSPGQRLPYGYTF
TRBV4-2	TRBD2	NA	TRBJ2-3	TGTGCCAGCAGCGACGATGGGACTAGCAGTCCCACAGATACGCAGTATTTT	CASSDDGTSSPTDTQYF
TRBV5-6	NA	medium-sized	TRBJ2-7	TGTGCCAGCAGCTTTTTGTCTGCGGGGGCTCAGGCCGAGCAGTACTTC	CASSFLSAGAQAEQYF
TRBV6-4	NA	NA	TRBJ2-2	TGTGCCAGCAGTGACTCACAGGACACCGGGGAGCTGTTTTTT	CASSDSQDTGELFF
TRBV19	TRBD1	NA	TRBJ1-2	TGTGCCAGTAGAAACGGGGACAGCTTCTATGGCTACACCTTC	CASRNGDSFYGYTF
TRBV5-6	TRBD1	NA	TRBJ2-3	TGTGCCAGCACCTTGGGGACAGGGGGCATAGATACGCAGTATTTT	CASTLGTGGIDTQYF
TRBV2	NA	NA	TRBJ2-2	TGTGCCAGCAGTGACCACCAGGGATACGGGGAGCTGTTTTTT	CASSDHQGYGELFF
TRBV2	TRBD1	NA	TRBJ2-1	TGTGCCAGCTCACTATCCGGGACAGGGAGAAATGAGCAGTTCTTC	CASSLSGTGRNEQFF
TRBV4-1	TRBD1	NA	TRBJ1-2	TGCGCCAGCAGCCAAGTCCCCGGACAGGGGCAAAATGGCTACACCTTC	CASSQVPGQGQNGYTF
TRBV2	NA	NA	TRBJ1-2	TGTGCCAGCATAGTCGGGGATCTCTGGGACTATGGCTACACCTTC	CASIVGDLWDYGYTF
TRBV5-6	TRBD1	few	TRBJ1-6	TGTGCCAGCAGCTTGGGACAGGGGGAAGTTTGGTCACCCCTCCACTTT	CASSLGQGEVWSPLHF
TRBV11-1	NA	NA	TRBJ1-2	TGTGCCAGCAGCTTTGGGCAAAATGGCTACACCTTC	CASSFGQNGYTF
TRBV5-1	TRBD2	many	TRBJ2-7	TGCGCCAGCAGCTTTGCTAGCGGGGGATACGAGCAGTACTTC	CASSFASGGYEQYF
TRBV6-6	NA	NA	TRBJ2-1	TGTGCCAGCAGGAGCCAGGGTTATGAGCAGTTCTTC	CASRSQGYEQFF
TRBV15	NA	few	TRBJ1-2	TGTGCCACCAGCAGAGAGACCCCAGGGGACTATGGCTACACCTTC	CATSRETPGDYGYTF
TRBV28	TRBD1	NA	TRBJ2-6	TGTGCCAGCAGTTCCAATACAGGGGACTCTGGGGCCAACGTCCTGACTTTC	CASSSNTGDSGANVLTF
TRBV15	TRBD1	NA	TRBJ2-1	TGTGCCACCAGCCCGGGATCTGGGACAGGATACAATGAGCAGTTCTTC	CATSPGSGTGYNEQFF
TRBV11-2	TRBD1	NA	TRBJ2-7	TGTGCCAGCAGCTCGCACAGGGGAAGGATGGGTAAGGGGCAGTACTTC	CASSSHRGRMGKGQYF
TRBV7-2	NA	once	TRBJ2-3	TGTGCCAGCAGCACCCAGGGGGGCAGGACAGATACGCAGTATTTT	CASSTQGGRTDTQYF
TRBV19	TRBD1	NA	TRBJ2-5	TGTGCCAGTAGTTTAACAGGGGGGGAGACCCAGTACTTC	CASSLTGGETQYF
TRBV18	NA	NA	TRBJ2-5	TGTGCCAGCTCACCTCACACTACCCAAGAGACCCAGTACTTC	CASSPHTTQETQYF
TRBV24-1	NA	NA	TRBJ2-2	TGTGCCACCGGGAGGACAGGCAACACCGGGGAGCTGTTTTTT	CATGRTGNTGELFF
TRBV3-1/TRBV3-2	TRBD2	NA	TRBJ2-7	TGTGCCAGCAGCCAAGATAGCGGGGGGTGGGGCGAGCAGTACTTC	CASSQDSGGWGEQYF
TRBV9	NA	NA	TRBJ1-5	TGTGCCAGCAGCGTAGGAACAGAGAGCAATCAGCCCCAGCATTTT	CASSVGTESNQPQHF
TRBV4-3	NA	NA	TRBJ2-3	TGCGCCAGCAGCCAAGATGGGGCGGACAGAGGCACAGATACGCAGTATTTT	CASSQDGADRGTDTQYF
TRBV5-1	NA	NA	TRBJ1-4	TGCGCCAGCAGCCCTTACGCTACAACTAATGAAAAACTGTTTTTT	CASSPYATTNEKLFF
TRBV2	NA	NA	TRBJ2-5	TGTGCCAGCCGGGTACAAGAGACCCAGTACTTC	CASRVQETQYF
TRBV3-1/TRBV3-2	NA	NA	TRBJ2-5	TGTGCCAGCAGCCAAGATTACAGTCAAGAGACCCAGTACTTC	CASSQDYSQETQYF
TRBV5-1	TRBD1	NA	TRBJ2-1	TGCGCCAGCAGCTTGGTGGGGGGACAGGGTCTGGATGAGCAGTTCTTC	CASSLVGGQGLDEQFF
TRBV6-5	NA	NA	TRBJ1-1	TGTGCCAGCAGTTACGAACAGGGAAACACTGAAGCTTTCTTT	CASSYEQGNTEAFF
TRBV5-1	NA	NA	TRBJ1-1	TGCGCCAGCACCCTCACAGGGAACACTGAAGCTTTCTTT	CASTLTGNTEAFF
TRBV28	NA	NA	TRBJ1-2	TGTGCCAGCAGTTTAGCAGCGGGTGGCTACACCTTC	CASSLAAGGYTF
TRBV28	NA	NA	TRBJ1-2	TGTGCCAGCAGTTTAGGGAGGACAACCTATGGCTACACCTTC	CASSLGRTTYGYTF
TRBV24-1	TRBD1	NA	TRBJ2-7	TGTGCCACCAGTGAGCCGGCGCGGGACAGGGACTACGAGCAGTACTTC	CATSEPARDRDYEQYF
TRBV10-3	TRBD1	NA	TRBJ1-5	TGTGCCATCAGTCCAGGGGGCTCTAATCAGCCCCAGCATTTT	CAISPGGSNQPQHF
TRBV2	NA	NA	TRBJ2-5	TGTGCCAGCAGTATCCGGACTCGCCTCCAAGAGACCCAGTACTTC	CASSIRTRLQETQYF
TRBV5-4	NA	many	TRBJ1-6	TGTGCCAGCAGCTTGGATGTTAAATTCTCCCCCAATTCACCCCTCCACTTT	CASSLDVKFSPNSPLHF
TRBV19	TRBD2	NA	TRBJ2-7	TGTGCCAGTAGCCATCGCTCAGCGGGGACCCTCTCCTACGAGCAGTACTTC	CASSHRSAGTLSYEQYF
TRBV5-1	NA	NA	TRBJ1-1	TGCGCCAGCAGCTTTGCGGAGAACACTGAAGCTTTCTTT	CASSFAENTEAFF
TRBV5-1	NA	few	TRBJ2-7	TGCGCCAGCAGCTTGGAGGGGCAAGAGCAGTACTTC	CASSLEGQEQYF
TRBV13	NA	NA	TRBJ2-2	TGTGCCAGCAGTTCCCCAGGGACCGGGGAGCTGTTTTTT	CASSSPGTGELFF
TRBV28	NA	NA	TRBJ2-5	TGTGCCAGCAGTTTCCCCTTGGGCCTACAGGAGACCCAGTACTTC	CASSFPLGLQETQYF
TRBV9	NA	NA	TRBJ2-3	TGTGCCAGCAGCTCCCGACAGTCTAGCACAGATACGCAGTATTTT	CASSSRQSSTDTQYF
TRBV28	TRBD1	NA	TRBJ2-7	TGTGCCAGCAGGATGGGGGGACAGGGACACGAGCAGTACTTC	CASRMGGQGHEQYF
TRBV5-6	TRBD1	NA	TRBJ1-3	TGTGCCAGCAGCTCGACAGGGTCTGGAAACACCATATATTTT	CASSSTGSGNTIYF